This is a list of T cell receptor beta chains from one sample in a study of identifying expanded T cells in peripheral blood. The repertoire was sequenced with immunoSEQ multiplex PCR; TCRdb's copy has only in-frame clones and lacks some. The table lists about 100,000 clones, approximately 89% of them singletons. Sequenced: blood. These receptors came from a person between 18 and 75 years old in good health. The CDR3 runs from the conserved cysteine through the conserved F or W. The D gene is left open where the match is weak. The size field is filled for only some rows; it gives once, few, many or a size class.

TRBJ1-5	13	TRBV6-1	.	.	TGTGCCAGCATTCGTGCCGGCAATCAGCCCCAGCATTTT	CASIRAGNQPQHF
TRBJ1-2	15	TRBV27	.	.	TGTGCCAGCAGTTTATCGTCACAGGGAAACTATGGCTACACCTTC	CASSLSSQGNYGYTF
TRBJ2-7	15	TRBV11-3	.	.	TGTGCCAGCAGCCCCCGCTATCAGGGAAACTACGAGCAGTACTTC	CASSPRYQGNYEQYF
TRBJ1-1	17	TRBV7-3	.	.	TGTGCCAGCAGCATCGCTGGGGGCCCCAGGGGGAACACTGAAGCTTTCTTT	CASSIAGGPRGNTEAFF
TRBJ2-1	14	TRBV7-9	.	.	TGTGCCAGCAGCTTACAAAGGGGATCGGGTGAGCAGTTCTTC	CASSLQRGSGEQFF
TRBJ2-7	14	TRBV11-2	.	.	TGTGCCAGCAGCTCCCCCTGGGAGGGGGAAGAGCAGTACTTC	CASSSPWEGEEQYF
TRBJ1-2	13	TRBV27	.	few	TGTGCCAGCAGTTTAAGGTCTGGCTATGGCTACACCTTC	CASSLRSGYGYTF
TRBJ2-1	14	TRBV19	TRBD1	.	TGTGCCAGTAGTATAGGGTCCAGGGGGAGTGAGCAGTTCTTC	CASSIGSRGSEQFF
TRBJ2-7	13	TRBV7-9	TRBD1	.	TGTGCCAGCAGACCAGACAGGGCTAGCGAGCAGTACTTC	CASRPDRASEQYF
TRBJ1-3	17	TRBV7-6	TRBD1	.	TGTGCCAGCAGTTTAGTAGCCCCGGAGACAGGGAGCGACACCATATATTTT	CASSLVAPETGSDTIYF
TRBJ1-2	13	TRBV7-3	.	few	TGTGCCAGCAGCTTTTCCAGGGGAGATGGCTACACCTTC	CASSFSRGDGYTF
TRBJ1-3	17	TRBV7-9	.	.	TGTGCCAGCAGCTTAGCGGGGATAGGCATCTCTGGAAACACCATATATTTT	CASSLAGIGISGNTIYF
TRBJ1-2	15	TRBV5-6	TRBD1	once	TGTGCCAGCAGCTTGGAGGGACAGGGCGTATATGGCTACACCTTC	CASSLEGQGVYGYTF
TRBJ2-5	16	TRBV19	TRBD1	once	TGTGCCAGTAGTATGGGAGACAGGGGGAAGGTTGAGACCCAGTACTTC	CASSMGDRGKVETQYF
TRBJ1-1	12	TRBV19	.	.	TGTGCCACTGCGGTCATGAACACTGAAGCTTTCTTT	CATAVMNTEAFF
TRBJ2-3	15	TRBV7-9	TRBD2	.	TGTGCCAGCAGTTACAGCGGGGACTTTGGGCGAGCGCAGTATTTT	CASSYSGDFGRAQYF
TRBJ2-7	13	TRBV2	TRBD1	.	TGTGCCAGCACCGGACAGGGGTCCTACGAGCAGTACTTC	CASTGQGSYEQYF
TRBJ2-7	14	TRBV19	.	.	TGTGCCAGTAGTCTGCAGGCCCGCTCCTACGAGCAGTACTTC	CASSLQARSYEQYF
TRBJ1-1	13	TRBV11-2	.	.	TGTGCCAGCAGCACCCCCGGGAACACTGAAGCTTTCTTT	CASSTPGNTEAFF
TRBJ2-3	14	TRBV7-3	.	.	TGTGCCAGCAGCTTTCGGACAGCCACAGATACGCAGTATTTT	CASSFRTATDTQYF
TRBJ2-5	11	TRBV30	.	.	TGTGCCTGGAGGATCCAAGAGACCCAGTACTTC	CAWRIQETQYF
TRBJ1-5	13	TRBV27	.	.	TGTGCCAGCAGTCTACGGGAGGATCAGCCCCAGCATTTT	CASSLREDQPQHF
TRBJ2-2	18	TRBV11-3	TRBD1	.	TGTGCCAGCAGCTTATACCACGGGACAGGGGGCCGTACCGGGGAGCTGTTTTTT	CASSLYHGTGGRTGELFF
TRBJ2-5	13	TRBV18	.	.	TGTGCCAGCTCACCCGGACACGCCGAGACCCAGTACTTC	CASSPGHAETQYF
TRBJ1-4	15	TRBV27	.	.	TGTGCCAGCAGTTTAAGGGTTGCAACTAATGAAAAACTGTTTTTT	CASSLRVATNEKLFF
TRBJ1-3	15	TRBV5-5	.	.	TGTGCCAGCAGCTTGAGTAGCGACTTTGGAAACACCATATATTTT	CASSLSSDFGNTIYF
TRBJ1-2	16	TRBV5-1	.	.	TGCGCCAGCAGCCCGAGACATTTGGGAGGGAACTATGGCTACACCTTC	CASSPRHLGGNYGYTF
TRBJ1-5	18	TRBV29-1	.	.	TGCAGCGTTGAAGCTGGTAGGGGACAAGATGGGAGCAATCAGCCCCAGCATTTT	CSVEAGRGQDGSNQPQHF
TRBJ1-2	14	TRBV6-4	.	.	TGTGCCAGCAGGCTTCCAGGGACGACTTCCGGCTACACCTTC	CASRLPGTTSGYTF
TRBJ1-2	11	TRBV30	.	.	TGTGCCTGGAGAGGGGGGAAGGGCTACACCTTC	CAWRGGKGYTF
TRBJ1-5	12	TRBV29-1	.	.	TGTAGCGTCCAGGGGAGCAATCAGCCCCAGCATTTT	CSVQGSNQPQHF
TRBJ1-2	15	TRBV15	.	once	TGTGCCACCAGGGACCAGGGTGGGTTAAACTATGGCTACACCTTC	CATRDQGGLNYGYTF
TRBJ1-2	13	TRBV19	TRBD1	.	TGTGCCAGTAGTACGACAGGGGGCTATGGCTACACCTTC	CASSTTGGYGYTF
TRBJ2-7	15	TRBV28	TRBD1	.	TGTGCCAGCAGTCGTCCGGGACAGGGATTCTCCGAGCAGTACTTC	CASSRPGQGFSEQYF
TRBJ1-1	14	TRBV30	.	.	TGTGCCTGGAGCGGCCGGGGTCCTGGGACTGAAGCTTTCTTT	CAWSGRGPGTEAFF
TRBJ1-1	14	TRBV10-1	.	.	TGCGCCAGCAGCCGGGGGTCGGGGAACACTGAAGCTTTCTTT	CASSRGSGNTEAFF
TRBJ1-1	15	TRBV19	.	once	TGTGCCAGTAGTACACCGGGACGGATGAACACTGAAGCTTTCTTT	CASSTPGRMNTEAFF
TRBJ1-2	14	TRBV15	.	.	TGTGCCACCAGCCAAGGACCAGGGGACTATGGCTACACCTTC	CATSQGPGDYGYTF
TRBJ1-1	15	TRBV14	.	.	TGTGCCAGCAGCCAAGTTGCAGGCCGGTTGTCTGAAGCTTTCTTT	CASSQVAGRLSEAFF
TRBJ1-1	12	TRBV7-8	.	.	TGTGCCAGCAGCACCCCCTACACTGAAGCTTTCTTT	CASSTPYTEAFF
TRBJ2-7	11	TRBV7-1	.	.	TGTGCCAGCAGCCCTCCCCGGGAGCAGTACTTC	CASSPPREQYF
TRBJ1-5	14	TRBV5-1	.	.	TGCGCCAGCAGCTTGGATGCAGGGGTCCAGCCCCAGCATTTT	CASSLDAGVQPQHF
TRBJ2-7	15	TRBV28	.	.	TGTGCCAGCAGCTCCTCCAAGGGTTTTTCCTACGAGCAGTACTTC	CASSSSKGFSYEQYF
TRBJ2-1	15	TRBV4-2	.	.	TGTGCCAGCAGCCAGAAAACCGGGTCCTTCACTGAGCAGTTCTTC	CASSQKTGSFTEQFF
TRBJ1-6	18	TRBV5-4	TRBD1	.	TGTGCCAGCAGCTTGGAGACAGGGCCCCAACTGGGAAATTCACCCCTCCACTTT	CASSLETGPQLGNSPLHF
TRBJ2-2	15	TRBV30	TRBD1	once	TGTGCCTGGGATACCGGGACAGCGAACACCGGGGAGCTGTTTTTT	CAWDTGTANTGELFF
TRBJ1-5	15	TRBV18	TRBD1	.	TGTGCCAGCTCACCCGAACAGGGGGCCAATCAGCCCCAGCATTTT	CASSPEQGANQPQHF
TRBJ1-1	16	TRBV7-2	.	.	TGTGCCAGCAGCTTAGCTTCAGGAGTTTTCGGCACTGAAGCTTTCTTT	CASSLASGVFGTEAFF
TRBJ1-5	17	TRBV11-2	.	.	TGTGCCAGCAGTCGTAACGGGAACAGTATTAGCAATCAGCCCCAGCATTTT	CASSRNGNSISNQPQHF
TRBJ2-5	11	TRBV7-9	.	few	TGTGCCAGCAGCTATCAAGAGACCCAGTACTTC	CASSYQETQYF
TRBJ1-5	18	TRBV2	TRBD1	.	TGTGCCAGCAGCCTTGAACAGGGGCCCCCTAATAGCAATCAGCCCCAGCATTTT	CASSLEQGPPNSNQPQHF
TRBJ2-5	15	TRBV27	TRBD1	few	TGTGCCAGCAGTTTAATGACAGGGGGCAGGGAGACCCAGTACTTC	CASSLMTGGRETQYF